This TCR beta chain was captured by sequencing in a study of blood T cell repertoires in COVID-19. About the research overall: Sample material is recorded as cDNA or gDNA derived from T cells, B-cell-depleted T cells, or PBMCs.

Participants were aged about 18 to 100 years from around 25 US areas. Exposed volunteers were people who met a COVID-19 case within 2 weeks before study entry. Trimming at V came to 5 bases and at J to 4 bases, leaving 5 bases not matched to a gene. The CDR3 length is 15 residues. Germline CDR1 SGHTA, CDR2 FQGNSA. Original analysis: Reference gene primer amplification yielded estimated nucleated cell counts. Profiling relied on immunoSEQ multiplex PCR, and the TCRdb table lists in-frame clones only, not all of them. The V and J calls and clone size are taken from that table; D and trimming were inferred from the DNA. Of more than 300,000 clones detected, approximately 90% appear once; the ten largest clones hold around 0.86%.

This TCR was recovered from a woman aged 40 to 50 who had been exposed to COVID-19. The sequencing input was PBMCs or T cells enriched from blood (not recorded which). The chain uses TRBV7-2 and TRBJ2-1; 10 nucleotides align to TRBD2. CDR3: CASSPRTSGYNEQFF. The CDR3 DNA is TGTGCCAGCAGCCCTAGGACTAGCGGATACAATGAGCAGTTCTTC.